A selection of T cell receptor beta chains follows, all from one sample in a study of tumor-infiltrating lymphocytes in primary liver carcinoma. TCRdb reprocessed the multiplex PCR reads via MiXCR and lists one record per CDR3 protein. The table includes around 330,000 distinct CDR3 sequences, almost 60% detected once. The sequenced sample consisted of peripheral blood. Receptors were obtained from a young woman with primary liver carcinoma and hepatitis B virus infection. The CDR3 runs from the conserved cysteine through the conserved F or W. A D gene is named only where the DNA matches it firmly. Not every row has a clone size; where given, it reads once, few, many or a size class.

TRBJ2-7,NA,TRBV28,NA,TGTGCCAGCAGTTGGCGGGTAGGGGATCCCTACGAGCAGTACTTC,CASSWRVGDPYEQYF
TRBJ2-5,many,TRBV6-1,NA,TGTGCCAGCAGTGTAAGGCAACAAGAGACCCAGTACTTC,CASSVRQQETQYF
TRBJ2-7,NA,TRBV5-4,TRBD2,TGTGCCAGCAGCTTTGAAGCGGGAGTGGGCGAGCAGTACTTC,CASSFEAGVGEQYF
TRBJ1-5,NA,TRBV6-1,TRBD1,TGTGCCAGCACCAGACAGGGTAGCAATCAGCCCCAGCATTTT,CASTRQGSNQPQHF
TRBJ2-5,NA,TRBV6-5,TRBD2,TGTGCCAGCAGTTCGTTAGCGGGAGTAGAGACCCAGTGCTTC,CASSSLAGVETQCF
TRBJ2-2,NA,TRBV6-1,TRBD1,TGTGCCAGCAGGCGAGCCGGGACAGGACTAAACACCGGGGAGCTGTTTTTT,CASRRAGTGLNTGELFF
TRBJ1-4,NA,TRBV4-1,NA,TGCGCCAGCAGACAACCCCGATTTGGGGGGTTTGAAAAACTGTTTTTT,CASRQPRFGGFEKLFF
TRBJ1-1,many,TRBV4-1,TRBD1,TGCGCCAGCAGCCACAGGGAGGGACAGACCACTGAAGCTTTCTTT,CASSHREGQTTEAFF
TRBJ1-4,many,TRBV29-1,TRBD1,TGCAGCCCGACAGGGAGCTCCATTGCAACTAATGAAAAACTGTTTTTT,CSPTGSSIATNEKLFF
TRBJ1-6,NA,TRBV12-3/TRBV12-4,NA,TGTGCCAGCAGCGACATGGATAAATCACCCCTCCACTTT,CASSDMDKSPLHF
TRBJ1-2,many,TRBV11-2,NA,TGTGCCAGCAGCCTCGGGGTCTACTATGGCTACACCTTC,CASSLGVYYGYTF
TRBJ1-5,once,TRBV12-3/TRBV12-4,NA,TGTGACAGCAGCCTCCGCTCCGCTCCCAATCAGCCCCAGCATTTT,CDSSLRSAPNQPQHF
TRBJ2-5,few,TRBV12-3/TRBV12-4,TRBD2,TGTGCCAGCAGTTTTTGGGGGGGGGAGACCCAGTACTTC,CASSFWGGETQYF
TRBJ2-1,NA,TRBV6-5,NA,TGTGCCAGCCTACTCCGGGCGGATAGCTCCTACAATGAGCAGTTCTTC,CASLLRADSSYNEQFF
TRBJ2-5,NA,TRBV6-1,NA,TGTGCCAGCGGGGCCTACAATGAGCAGTACTTC,CASGAYNEQYF
TRBJ2-6,once,TRBV11-2,NA,TGCGCCAGCAGCTCTTTCGGACTGTCGACTGGGGCCAAGGTCCTGACTTTC,CASSSFGLSTGAKVLTF
TRBJ1-4,few,TRBV6-1,NA,TGTGCCAGCAGTGAAGCGCTCACCGGGGCGAGTGAAAAACTGTTTTTT,CASSEALTGASEKLFF
TRBJ2-1,NA,TRBV6-6,NA,TGTGCCAGCAACTCCAAGGGTACCGGGAGCTCCTACAATGAGCAGTTCTTC,CASNSKGTGSSYNEQFF
TRBJ2-4,NA,TRBV5-5,NA,TGTGCCAGCTTCGGGCCCGGGGTTACGGACATTCAGTACTTC,CASFGPGVTDIQYF
TRBJ1-4,NA,TRBV11-2,TRBD1,TGTGCCAGCAGCTGGACAGGGGTTGGTGAAAAATTGCTTTTT,CASSWTGVGEKLLF
TRBJ2-7,many,TRBV12-3/TRBV12-4,TRBD2,TGTGCCAGCAGTTTAGTGCAGGGCGGGGGTTACGAGCAGTACTTC,CASSLVQGGGYEQYF
TRBJ1-2,NA,TRBV4-1,NA,TGCGCCAGCAGCCGGCGGTCCTCCGGGACCCTAGGCTATGGCTACACCTTC,CASSRRSSGTLGYGYTF
TRBJ2-5,many,TRBV6-1,TRBD1,TGTGCCAGCAGAGGACAGGGGCAACCCTCGGAGACCCAGTACTTC,CASRGQGQPSETQYF
TRBJ2-3,NA,TRBV4-2,NA,TGTGCCGGCAGCCGGGACCAACTGGGGGATACGCAGTATTTT,CAGSRDQLGDTQYF
TRBJ1-1,few,TRBV7-8,NA,TGTGCCAGCAGCTTAGCGGTAACCTGGAACACTGAAGCTTTCTTT,CASSLAVTWNTEAFF
TRBJ2-2,once,TRBV11-3,NA,TGTGCCAGCAGCCCCGCCCGGGGGTCGTACACAGGGGAGCTGTTTTTT,CASSPARGSYTGELFF
TRBJ2-1,few,TRBV6-6,TRBD1,TGTGCCAGCAGTTACCTCCGGACAGGGAGCAATGAGCAGTTCTTC,CASSYLRTGSNEQFF
TRBJ2-3,NA,TRBV6-1,NA,TGTGCCAGCAGTCATCGGGGGAGCACAGATACGCAGTATTTT,CASSHRGSTDTQYF
TRBJ2-7,NA,TRBV13,NA,TGTGCCAGCACCCCCCTCCGGGCCCCCTACGAGCAGTACTTC,CASTPLRAPYEQYF
TRBJ2-5,many,TRBV11-2,NA,TGTGCCAGCAGCTTATCTATCCGGGGGACCCTCCAAGAGACCCAGTACTTC,CASSLSIRGTLQETQYF
TRBJ2-3,few,TRBV6-5,NA,TGTGCCAGCAGTTACCTTGGCAGACAAACTCGCACAGATACGCAGTATTTT,CASSYLGRQTRTDTQYF
TRBJ2-5,NA,TRBV24-1,NA,TGTGCCACCAGTGATAGCGTAGAGACCCAGTACTTC,CATSDSVETQYF
TRBJ2-3,few,TRBV5-4,TRBD2,TGTGCCAGCAGCGTCGGGACTAGCGGAATTATTAGCACAGATACGCAGTATTTT,CASSVGTSGIISTDTQYF